This is a list of T cell receptor beta chains from one sample in a study of regulatory T cells in long-lasting Graves disease. MiXCR was run by TCRdb on the multiplex PCR reads, yielding one entry per CDR3 protein. Among under 450,000 distinct CDR3 sequences listed, roughly 24% were seen once. The input for sequencing was peripheral blood mononuclear cells (PBMCs), taken when the disease was refractory, from a patient treated with antithyroid drugs. These receptors originate from a woman between 40 and 50 years old with Graves disease. Both conserved end residues are part of each CDR3. D genes are given only for firm matches. Clone size is shown for a subset of rows, as once, few, many or a class of expanded clone.

TRBV7-8	TRBD2	many	TRBJ2-7	TGTGCCAGCAGCTTAGGAATAGCGGGAAGAAACTACGAGCAGTACTTC	CASSLGIAGRNYEQYF
TRBV11-2	NA	many	TRBJ2-5	TGTGCCAGCAGCTTTCAACTTGCGGACCAAGAGACCCAGTACTTC	CASSFQLADQETQYF
TRBV4-1	NA	once	TRBJ2-7	TGCGCCAGCAGCCAGGACTACCCTTTTTCCTACGAGCAGTACTTC	CASSQDYPFSYEQYF
TRBV27	NA	many	TRBJ2-5	TGTGCCAGCAGTACGGTCTTCCGAAGAGGTGGAGAGACCCAGTACTTC	CASSTVFRRGGETQYF
TRBV19	NA	few	TRBJ1-4	TGTGCCAGTAGTCTCGAGGACAGTATCTATGAAAAACTGTTTTTT	CASSLEDSIYEKLFF
TRBV20-1	TRBD1	few	TRBJ1-1	TGCAGTGCTACGGACAGGGCGAACACTGAAGCTTTCTTT	CSATDRANTEAFF
TRBV5-1	NA	few	TRBJ1-1	TGCGCCAGCAGCATCGACGGGGGGGCCACTGAAGCTTTCTTT	CASSIDGGATEAFF
TRBV3-1	NA	NA	TRBJ2-2	TGTGCCAGCAGCCAAGAGGGGACCGGGGAGCTGTTTTTT	CASSQEGTGELFF
TRBV5-8	NA	many	TRBJ1-5	TGTGCCAGCAGCTTGGGGACCAGGAATAAGCCCCAGCATTTT	CASSLGTRNKPQHF
TRBV28	NA	few	TRBJ2-7	TGTGCCAGCAGTGACCCCCACGAGCAGTACTTC	CASSDPHEQYF
TRBV25-1	NA	NA	TRBJ1-3	TGTGCCAGCAGTGAACCAGGGGCTGGAAACACCATATATTTT	CASSEPGAGNTIYF
TRBV5-1	TRBD1	NA	TRBJ2-5	TGCGCCAGCAGCATGAGACCGGGACAGAAGTACCAAGAGACCCAGTACTTC	CASSMRPGQKYQETQYF
TRBV4-1	NA	NA	TRBJ1-5	TGCGCCAGCAGCCAAGAAGCCCAGGGCGGCCAGCCCCAGCATTTT	CASSQEAQGGQPQHF
TRBV11-2	NA	many	TRBJ2-2	TGTGCCAGCAGCGCTACGAACACCGGGGAGCTGTTTTTT	CASSATNTGELFF
TRBV11-1	NA	few	TRBJ2-2	TGTGCCAGCAGTCCCTACCCGGCGGGGAGCCCCGGGGAGCTGTTTTTT	CASSPYPAGSPGELFF
TRBV6-1	NA	NA	TRBJ2-2	TGTGCCAGCACTAAGACAGCTGCGAACACCGGGGAGCTGTTTTTT	CASTKTAANTGELFF
TRBV4-1	TRBD1	few	TRBJ1-1	TGCGCCAGCACCTTAACCGGGACAGGGGGTTGGAACACTGAAGCTTTCTTT	CASTLTGTGGWNTEAFF
TRBV2	TRBD2	NA	TRBJ2-1	TGTGCCACGGCTAGCGGCCCGGGGGTTTACAATGAGCAGTTCTTC	CATASGPGVYNEQFF
TRBV2	TRBD1	few	TRBJ2-3	TGTGCCAGCAGCCCCAAGGGGACAGAGGTCGCAGATACGCAGTATTTT	CASSPKGTEVADTQYF
TRBV15	NA	NA	TRBJ2-1	TGTGCCACCAGCATGATAGGTCTTAGGGCCTACAATGAGCAGTTCTTC	CATSMIGLRAYNEQFF
TRBV7-9	TRBD2	NA	TRBJ2-7	TGTGCCAGCAGCTTAGCTAGCGGGAGGGCCTCCAACGAGCAGTACTTC	CASSLASGRASNEQYF
TRBV9	NA	few	TRBJ2-7	TGTGCCAGCAGCGTAGGTATTGTGGATGACGAGCAGTACTTC	CASSVGIVDDEQYF
TRBV28	NA	NA	TRBJ2-3	TGTGCCAGCAGCCCCGACTCCACAGATACGCAGTATTTT	CASSPDSTDTQYF
TRBV11-1	NA	many	TRBJ2-5	TGTGCCAGCAGCTTAGGGGACGGGTGGGCCCAGTACTTC	CASSLGDGWAQYF
TRBV10-3	TRBD2	NA	TRBJ2-7	TGTGCCATCAGGGTAGGACTAGCGGGAGACTACGAGCAGTACTTC	CAIRVGLAGDYEQYF
TRBV28	TRBD1	many	TRBJ2-7	TGTGCCAGCAGAAAACCGGGACAGGGATACGAGCAGTACTTC	CASRKPGQGYEQYF
TRBV30	NA	many	TRBJ1-1	TGTGCCTGGAGTGCCGAGGGGAGGACTGAAGCTTTCTTT	CAWSAEGRTEAFF
TRBV2	NA	many	TRBJ1-4	TGTGCCAGCAACGGGGGAAATAATGAAAAACTGTTTTTT	CASNGGNNEKLFF
TRBV2	TRBD1	many	TRBJ1-1	TGTGCCAGCACCAGCCGGGACAGCTTGAACACTGAAGCTTTCTTT	CASTSRDSLNTEAFF
TRBV6-9	NA	many	TRBJ2-5	TGTGCCAGCAGTTACTTAGGGACCCAAGGAGAGACCCAGTACTTC	CASSYLGTQGETQYF
TRBV7-9	NA	few	TRBJ2-5	TGTGCCAGCGGGGAGGAGACCCAGTACTTC	CASGEETQYF
TRBV5-1	NA	NA	TRBJ2-7	TGCGCCAGCAGCTTGACTCCACAGTTCGAGCAGTACTTC	CASSLTPQFEQYF
TRBV3-1	NA	NA	TRBJ1-3	TGTGCCAGCAGCCCCACCGGGAGCTCTGGAAACACCATATATTTT	CASSPTGSSGNTIYF
TRBV27	NA	many	TRBJ1-5	TGTGCCAGCAGTTTGAGTAGTTCCAGGGGCAATCAGCCCCAGCATTTT	CASSLSSSRGNQPQHF
TRBV28	TRBD1	many	TRBJ1-6	TGTGCCAGCAGTTTAGGGACAGAGGGTAGCCTCCACTTT	CASSLGTEGSLHF
TRBV12-3/TRBV12-4	NA	NA	TRBJ1-3	TGTGCCAGCAGTTTAGTTGTGGACACCATATATTTT	CASSLVVDTIYF
TRBV2	NA	many	TRBJ2-5	TGTGCCAGCGGTGGGTGGTACCAAGAGACCCAGTACTTC	CASGGWYQETQYF
TRBV28	NA	many	TRBJ1-4	TGTGCCAGCAGTCAGGCGGGGCAGAAATTTGAAAAACTGTTTTTT	CASSQAGQKFEKLFF
TRBV5-1	NA	NA	TRBJ2-5	TGCGCCAGCAGCTTGGGGGCTTTGAAGACCCAGTACTTC	CASSLGALKTQYF
TRBV12-3/TRBV12-4	NA	many	TRBJ1-3	TGTGCCAGCAGTTTAGACAGGTCTAGAAACACCATATATTTT	CASSLDRSRNTIYF
TRBV12-3/TRBV12-4	NA	many	TRBJ2-2	TGTGCCAGCAGTCCGCCAAGACACCTTCTCGGGGAGCTGTTTTTT	CASSPPRHLLGELFF
TRBV7-8	NA	NA	TRBJ2-7	TGTGCCAGCAGCTTGTACGAAGGGGCCGCCTACGAGCAGTACTTC	CASSLYEGAAYEQYF
TRBV5-5	TRBD2	NA	TRBJ2-7	TGTGCCAGCAGCTTCCTAGCGGCCAACGAGCAGTACTTC	CASSFLAANEQYF
TRBV20-1	NA	many	TRBJ1-6	TGCAGTGCACAGAGTTCGTCAGGGGATAATTCACCCCTCCACTTT	CSAQSSSGDNSPLHF
TRBV20-1	NA	NA	TRBJ2-7	TGCAGTGCTAGAGATCTGGGCAGCTCCTCGGGCGAGCAGTACTTC	CSARDLGSSSGEQYF
TRBV2	NA	NA	TRBJ1-1	TGTGCCAGCATGGGACCCACTGAAGCTCTCTTT	CASMGPTEALF
TRBV28	TRBD1	many	TRBJ1-5	TGTGCCAGCAGTTTACCGACAGGGAATCAGCCCCAGCATTTT	CASSLPTGNQPQHF
TRBV28	NA	many	TRBJ2-5	TGTGCCAGCAGTTTACGTCGGGGATCTAACAGGCACGAAGAGACCCAGTACTTC	CASSLRRGSNRHEETQYF
TRBV6-1	TRBD2	NA	TRBJ2-1	TGTGCCAGCAGTGATAACCTAGCGGAGAGCTCCTACAATGAGCAGTTCTTC	CASSDNLAESSYNEQFF
TRBV28	TRBD2	few	TRBJ2-7	TGTGCCATCAGACCAGGGACTAGCGGGAGGTGGTACGAGCAGTACTTC	CAIRPGTSGRWYEQYF
TRBV12-3/TRBV12-4	NA	NA	TRBJ1-5	TGTGCCAGCACAGACAGCATCGGGCCCCAGCATTTT	CASTDSIGPQHF
TRBV2	TRBD1	many	TRBJ2-2	TGTGCCAGCAGCGCACCGGGACAGGCGTCAAACACCGGGGAGCTGTTTTTT	CASSAPGQASNTGELFF
TRBV3-1	NA	NA	TRBJ1-4	TGTGCCAGCAGCCAAGTGTCTTTCAGCGCTGAAAAACTGTTTTTT	CASSQVSFSAEKLFF